Presented here are 16 T cell receptor beta chains from one specimen sequenced in a study of T cells in Graves' hyperthyroidism and ophthalmopathy (dated by TCRdb to about 2019). The library came from multiplex PCR. Instrument used: Illumina HiSeq 2000. The TCR beta CDR3 regions were amplified from RNA transcripts. The TCR CDR3 was subjected to a first round of RT-PCR using the HTBI primer set and the Qiagen OneStep RT-PCR kit. TCRdb took the public reads, trimmed them with fastp at Q25, ran MiXCR for clone calling and kept in-frame beta chains. Merged by CDR3 protein, the rows form single entries marked with the most common genes and DNA. A total of about 720,000 distinct CDR3 sequences appear in this sample, around a sixth of them only once. The ten largest clones represent approximately 15% of the sample. The sample consisted of blood. These receptors all come from a woman between 50 and 59 years old with Graves' hyperthyroidism that later progressed to Graves' ophthalmopathy.

The J gene is TRBJ2-7, the V gene TRBV20-1; the match to TRBD1 covers 12 bases. Unmatched junction bases numbered 4, after V lost 1 base and J lost 6 bases. The germline V gene encodes CDR1 DFQATT and CDR2 SNEGSKA (reference sequence). This CDR3 is 14 amino acids long. The CDR3, as DNA: TGCAGTGCTAGAGGGGACAGGGGGCTCGCCGAGCAGTACTTC. Its translation: CSARGDRGLAEQYF.

The chain combines TRBV20-1 with TRBJ2-2, with D possibly called TRBD1 or TRBD2 (5 bases each). CDR3 length equals 13 residues. V gave up 4 bases and J gave up 6 bases, with 12 bases separating them. CDR1 and CDR2 from the germline V gene are DFQATT and SNEGSKA (reference sequence). CDR3 protein: CSATRDRPGELFF. CDR3 nucleotides: TGCAGTGCTACCCGGGACCGACCCGGGGAGCTGTTTTTT.

This clonotype turned up a few times. The chain links TRBV7-6 to TRBJ1-1; 7 bases are a match to TRBD1. The CDR3 is 15 residues long. Germline V CDR1 and CDR2: SGHVS, FNYEAQ. After removal of 1 base from V and 3 bases from J, the junction contained 5 bases not matched to a gene. This CDR3 reads CASSLVRTGDTEAFF. CDR3 nucleotide sequence: TGTGCCAGCAGCTTAGTTCGGACAGGAGACACTGAAGCTTTCTTT.

This clonotype was seen many times. The chain is built from TRBV12-3 or TRBV12-4 and TRBJ1-1, with D perhaps TRBD1 (5 bases). The CDR3 contains 16 residues. V dropped 6 bases and J dropped 3 bases, with 20 bases sitting between them. The CDR3 DNA reads TGTGCCAGCAGCCCATTTAGGTCCAGGGCTCACACTGAAGCTTTCTTT. This codes for CASSPFRSRAHTEAFF.

This clonotype was observed a handful of times. The chain couples TRBV6-1 to TRBJ2-3; D unresolved. The germline V gene has CDR1 MNHNS and CDR2 SASEGT. Between the trimmed V and J ends, which lost 3 bases and 2 bases, there was a span of 12 bases. CDR3 length: 15 amino acids. CDR3 residues: CASSDPRRPTDTQYF. CDR3 nucleotides: TGTGCCAGCAGTGACCCCAGGCGTCCCACAGATACGCAGTATTTT.

This sequence joins TRBV10-3 and TRBJ1-3; D is undetermined. This CDR3 has 16 amino acids. The ends were cut back, 4 bases at V and 0 bases at J, with 13 bases in the middle. Germline assignment: CDR1 ENHRY and CDR2 SYGVKD. The CDR3 loop is CAISAERALSGNTIYF. CDR3 nucleotides: TGTGCCATCAGTGCCGAAAGGGCCCTCTCTGGAAACACCATATATTTT.

The gene calls are TRBV7-2 and TRBJ1-6; a weak D match, TRBD1 (6 bases). The CDR3 is 14 residues long. CDR1 is SGHTA and CDR2 is FQGNSA in the germline V gene. The V and J ends lost 5 bases and 10 bases respectively, with 15 bases between them. CDR3 sequence: CASSLVTGYSPLHF. The CDR3 bases are TGTGCCAGCAGCCTCGTGACAGGATACTCACCCCTCCACTTT.

The chain has TRBV29-1 and TRBJ1-2; 8 bases are shared with TRBD1. This CDR3 has 13 residues. V shed 1 base, J shed 6 bases, and the junction held 4 bases outside the gene matches. Germline V gene data show CDR1 as SQVTM and CDR2 as ANQGSEA. CDR3 protein: CSVEGQGANGYTF. The CDR3, as DNA: TGCAGCGTTGAAGGGCAGGGGGCTAATGGCTACACCTTC.

The chain is built from TRBV30 and TRBJ2-6; D may correspond to TRBD1 or TRBD2 (5 bases each). Trimming left V 2 bases short and J 0 bases short, with 14 bases between. This CDR3 has 17 amino acids. Germline assignment: CDR1 GTSNPN and CDR2 SVGIG (reference sequence). The CDR3 DNA reads as TGTGCCTGGAGTCCGGGACGTACGAACTCTGGGGCCAACGTCCTGACTTTC. Amino acids: CAWSPGRTNSGANVLTF.

As concerns this clonotype: One junction end does not reproduce the germline sequence, and a read error may be involved. The chain couples TRBV20-1 to TRBJ2-3; D not resolved. The CDR3 covers 14 residues. The germline V gene has CDR1 DFQATT and CDR2 SNEGSKA (reference sequence). The CDR3 DNA reads TGCAGCGCTAGAGAGCCAACCTCTACGAATACGCAGTATTTT. Amino acid sequence: CSAREPTSTNTQYF.

Only a few counts were recorded for this clonotype. This chain uses TRBV6-1 with TRBJ1-3; TRBD1 is a possible D gene (6 bases). Trimming cost V 5 bases and J 1 base, with 9 bases left between them. CDR1 and CDR2 (germline): MNHNS, SASEGT. The CDR3 consists of 14 residues. The CDR3 loop is CASSNTGSGNTIYF. CDR3 nucleotides: TGTGCCAGCAGTAATACAGGGTCTGGAAACACCATATATTTT.

This clonotype was seen repeatedly, ten times or more. V and J are TRBV27 and TRBJ2-7, with a tentative D call TRBD2 (6 bases). CDR3 length: 13 residues. The V gene's germline CDR1 is MNHEY and CDR2 SMNVEV (reference sequence). V lost 6 bases and J 2 bases, leaving 11 bases between the germline ends. The CDR3 sequence is CASSLGRPYEQYF. The CDR3 DNA is TGTGCCAGCAGCCTCGGGAGACCCTACGAGCAGTACTTC.

In this sample, this clonotype turned up many times. The chain is built from TRBV2 and TRBJ2-2; no definite D call. The V end lost 5 bases, the J end lost 4 bases, and 14 bases lay between the germline ends. Germline CDR1 and CDR2: SNHLY and FYNNEI. The CDR3 runs 15 residues. CDR3 nucleotide sequence: TGTGCCAGCAGTTCGATGACCTCGAGCACCGGGGAGCTGTTTTTT. The encoded protein is CASSSMTSSTGELFF. Complete variable domain (other parts from reference TRBV2 and TRBJ2-2): EPEVTQTPSHQVTQMGQEVILRCVPISNHLYFYWYRQILGQKVEFLVSFYNNEISEKSEIFDDQFSVERPDGSNFTLKIRSTKLEDSAMYFCASSSMTSSTGELFFGEGSRLTVL.

This clonotype showed up many times. This chain connects TRBV18 to TRBJ1-1, with D unclear. CDR1 and CDR2 from the germline V gene are KGHSH and LQKENI. This CDR3 has 13 amino acids. Trimming pared 3 bases from V and 2 bases from J, leaving 7 bases between. In DNA, the CDR3 is TGTGCCAGCTCACCCGGCAGCAACACTGAAGCTTTCTTT. Its protein is CASSPGSNTEAFF.

The sample holds one count of this clonotype. A read error is possible here, since a much larger clone lies one base away. The chain recombines TRBV11-2 with TRBJ2-1; 7 bases match TRBD2. This CDR3 has 15 amino acids. CDR1 SGHAT and CDR2 FQNNGV come from the germline V gene. Here the CDR3 DNA reads TGTGCCAGCAGCTTAGCGGGGGGAATCTACAATGAGCAGCTCTTC. Protein sequence: CASSLAGGIYNEQLF.

This clonotype was counted at least ten times. The V gene is TRBV30, the J gene TRBJ2-7; the D gene is possibly TRBD1 (6 bases). Germline V gives CDR1 GTSNPN, CDR2 SVGIG (reference sequence). Trimming took off 1 base at V and 5 bases at J, with 15 bases between the two ends. The CDR3 loop spans 14 amino acids. The CDR3 DNA reads as TGTGCCTGGAGTGAGTACAGGGAAAGAAACGAGCAGTACTTC. Amino acids: CAWSEYRERNEQYF.